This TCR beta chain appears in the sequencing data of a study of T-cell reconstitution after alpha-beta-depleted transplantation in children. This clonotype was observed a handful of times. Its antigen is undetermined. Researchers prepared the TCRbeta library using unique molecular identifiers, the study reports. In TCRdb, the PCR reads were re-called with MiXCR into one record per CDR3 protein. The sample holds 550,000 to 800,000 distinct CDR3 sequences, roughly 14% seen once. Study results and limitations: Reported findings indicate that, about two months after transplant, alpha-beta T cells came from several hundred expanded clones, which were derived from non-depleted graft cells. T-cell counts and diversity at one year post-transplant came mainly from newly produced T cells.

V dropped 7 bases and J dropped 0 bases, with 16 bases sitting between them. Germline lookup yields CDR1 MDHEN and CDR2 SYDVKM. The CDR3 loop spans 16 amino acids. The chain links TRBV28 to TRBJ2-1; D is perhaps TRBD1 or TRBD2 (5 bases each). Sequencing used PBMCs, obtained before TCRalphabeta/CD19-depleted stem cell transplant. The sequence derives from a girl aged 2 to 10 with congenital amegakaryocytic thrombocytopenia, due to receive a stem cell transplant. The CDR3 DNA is TGTGCCAGCACCCCTCTTTGGGGGACCTCCTACAATGAGCAGTTCTTC. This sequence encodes CASTPLWGTSYNEQFF.